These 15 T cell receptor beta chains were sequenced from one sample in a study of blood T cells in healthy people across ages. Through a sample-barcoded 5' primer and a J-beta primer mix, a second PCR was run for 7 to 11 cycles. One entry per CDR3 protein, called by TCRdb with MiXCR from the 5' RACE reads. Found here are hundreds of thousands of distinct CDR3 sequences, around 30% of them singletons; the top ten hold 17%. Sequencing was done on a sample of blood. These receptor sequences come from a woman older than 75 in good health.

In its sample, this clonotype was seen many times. The CDR3: CASSPDTGTDTQYF. In nucleotides, the CDR3 is TGTGCCAGCAGCCCGGACACAGGGACAGATACGCAGTATTTT. This sequence joins TRBV7-2 and TRBJ2-3; TRBD1 might be the D (6 bases). Germline V gene lookup returns CDR1 SGHTA and CDR2 FQGNSA. The length of the CDR3 is 14 residues. V was cut by 5 bases and J by 3 bases, with 12 bases left in between.

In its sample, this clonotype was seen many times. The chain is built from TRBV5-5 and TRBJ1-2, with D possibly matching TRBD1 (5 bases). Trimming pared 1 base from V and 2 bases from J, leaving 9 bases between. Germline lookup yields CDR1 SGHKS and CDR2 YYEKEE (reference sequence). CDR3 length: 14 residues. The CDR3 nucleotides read TGTGCCAGCAGCTTGCTTGGGGGAAACTATGGCTACACCTTC. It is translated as CASSLLGGNYGYTF.

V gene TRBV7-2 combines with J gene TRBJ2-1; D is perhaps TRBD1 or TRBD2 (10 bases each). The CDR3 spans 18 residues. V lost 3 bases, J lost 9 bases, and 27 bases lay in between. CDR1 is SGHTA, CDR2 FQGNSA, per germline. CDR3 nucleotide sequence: TGTGCCAGCAGCTTGGGACAGGGGAGGGCTAGCGGGAGTATTGAGCAGTTCTTC. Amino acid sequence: CASSLGQGRASGSIEQFF.

CDR3 DNA sequence: TGTGCCAGTAGTATGAGTCGGCGAGATCAGCCCCAGCATTTT. This sequence encodes CASSMSRRDQPQHF. This rearrangement joins TRBV19 to TRBJ1-5; D is unresolved. CDR1 and CDR2 (germline): LNHDA, SQIVND (reference sequence). V lost 3 bases and J 5 bases, leaving 11 bases between the germline ends. CDR3 length equals 14 residues.

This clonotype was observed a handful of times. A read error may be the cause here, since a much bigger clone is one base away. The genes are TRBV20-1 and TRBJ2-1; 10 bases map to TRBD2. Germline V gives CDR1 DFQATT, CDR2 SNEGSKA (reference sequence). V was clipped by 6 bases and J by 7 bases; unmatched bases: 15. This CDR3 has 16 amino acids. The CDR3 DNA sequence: TGCAGTGCCCCCGGGGATACTAGCGGGGTTTGGAATGAGCAGTTCTTC. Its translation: CSAPGDTSGVWNEQFF.

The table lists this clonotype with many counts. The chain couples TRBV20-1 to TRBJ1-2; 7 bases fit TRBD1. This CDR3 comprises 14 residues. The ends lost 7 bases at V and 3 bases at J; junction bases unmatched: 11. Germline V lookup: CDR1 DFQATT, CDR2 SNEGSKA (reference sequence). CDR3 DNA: TGCAGTGTCAAGAACAGGGGCGCTTACTATGGCTACACCTTC. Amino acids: CSVKNRGAYYGYTF.

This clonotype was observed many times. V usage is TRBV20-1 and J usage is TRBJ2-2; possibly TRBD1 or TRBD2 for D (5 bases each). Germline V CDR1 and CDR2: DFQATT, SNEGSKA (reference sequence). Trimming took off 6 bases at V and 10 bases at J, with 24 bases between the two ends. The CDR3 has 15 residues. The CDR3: CSAKPGTKGIPELFF. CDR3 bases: TGCAGTGCGAAACCAGGGACCAAAGGAATCCCGGAGCTGTTTTTT.

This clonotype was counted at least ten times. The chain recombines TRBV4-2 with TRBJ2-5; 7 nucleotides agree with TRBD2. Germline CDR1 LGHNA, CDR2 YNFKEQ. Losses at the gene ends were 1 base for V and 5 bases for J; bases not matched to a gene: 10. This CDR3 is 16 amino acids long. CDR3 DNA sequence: TGTGCCAGCAGCCAAGGGGGGACTACCTCTTCGGAGACCCAGTACTTC. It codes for CASSQGGTTSSETQYF.

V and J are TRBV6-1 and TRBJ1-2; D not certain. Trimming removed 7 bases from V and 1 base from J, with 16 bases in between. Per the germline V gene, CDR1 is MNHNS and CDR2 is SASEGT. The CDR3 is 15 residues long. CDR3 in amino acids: CASISTAQINYGYTF. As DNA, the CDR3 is TGTGCCAGCATAAGTACCGCCCAGATTAACTATGGCTACACCTTC.

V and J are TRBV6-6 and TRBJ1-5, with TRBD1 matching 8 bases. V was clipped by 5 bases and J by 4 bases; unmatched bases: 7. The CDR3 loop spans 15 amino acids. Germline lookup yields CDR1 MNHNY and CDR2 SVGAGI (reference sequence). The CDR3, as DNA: TGTGCCAGCAGTCGGACAGGGTCACGAAATCAGCCCCAGCATTTT. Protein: CASSRTGSRNQPQHF.

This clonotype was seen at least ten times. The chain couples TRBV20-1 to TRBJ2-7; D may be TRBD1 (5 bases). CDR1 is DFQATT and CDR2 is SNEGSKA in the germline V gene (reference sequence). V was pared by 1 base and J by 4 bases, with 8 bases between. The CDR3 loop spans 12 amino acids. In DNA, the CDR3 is TGCAGTGCTAGAGGGGGCCGGTACGAGCAGTACTTC. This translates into CSARGGRYEQYF.

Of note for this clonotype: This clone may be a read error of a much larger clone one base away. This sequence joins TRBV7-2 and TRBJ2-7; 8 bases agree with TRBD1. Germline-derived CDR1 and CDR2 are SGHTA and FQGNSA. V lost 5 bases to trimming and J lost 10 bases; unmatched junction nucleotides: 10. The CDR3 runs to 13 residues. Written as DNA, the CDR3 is TGTGCCAGCAGCGCCGGGACAGGCCAGGCCCAGTACTTC. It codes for CASSAGTGQAQYF. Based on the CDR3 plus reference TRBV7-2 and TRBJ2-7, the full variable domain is GAGVSQSPSNKVTEKGKDVELRCDPISGHTALYWYRQSLGQGLEFLIYFQGNSAPDKSGLPSDRFSAERTGGSVSTLTIQRTQQEDSAVYLCASSAGTGQAQYFGPGTRLTVT.

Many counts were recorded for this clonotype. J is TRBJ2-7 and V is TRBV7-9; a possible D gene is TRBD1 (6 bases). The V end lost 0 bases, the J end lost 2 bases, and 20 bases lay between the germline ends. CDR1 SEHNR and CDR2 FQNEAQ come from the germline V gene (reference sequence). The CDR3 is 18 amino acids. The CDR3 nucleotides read TGTGCCAGCAGCTTAGCTACTAACCGGGACAAGAATCCCTACGAGCAGTACTTC. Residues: CASSLATNRDKNPYEQYF.

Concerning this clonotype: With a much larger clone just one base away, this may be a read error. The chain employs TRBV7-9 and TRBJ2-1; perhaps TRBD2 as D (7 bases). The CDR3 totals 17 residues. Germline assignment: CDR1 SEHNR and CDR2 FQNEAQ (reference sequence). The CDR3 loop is CVSSSVGGQSSYNEQFF. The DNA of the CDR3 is TGTGTCAGCAGCTCTGTCGGGGGGCAGAGCTCCTACAATGAGCAGTTCTTC.

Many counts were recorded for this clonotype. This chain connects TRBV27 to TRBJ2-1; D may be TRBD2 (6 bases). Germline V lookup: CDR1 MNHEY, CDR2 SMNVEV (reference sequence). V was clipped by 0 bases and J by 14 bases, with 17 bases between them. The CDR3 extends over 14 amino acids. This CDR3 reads CASSLSSDVGEEFF. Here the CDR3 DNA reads TGTGCCAGCAGTTTATCTTCCGACGTGGGGGAGGAGTTCTTC.